This passage covers 28 T cell receptor beta chains from one sample sequenced in a study of blood T cells in healthy people across ages. Then a second PCR, running roughly 6 to 12 cycles, was carried out with a sample-barcoded 5' primer and a J-beta primer mix. TCRdb fed the 5' RACE reads into MiXCR, producing one record per CDR3 protein. The sample has 700,000 to 850,000 distinct CDR3 sequences, 35% to 40% seen once. Sequenced sample: blood. Source of these receptors: a man aged 18 to 29 in good health.

This clonotype was seen a few times. This chain uses TRBV12-5 with TRBJ1-1; 8 positions agree with TRBD1. With V trimmed by 5 bases and J by 4 bases, 9 bases remained unmatched. Germline-derived CDR1 and CDR2 are LGHNT and FRNRAP. This CDR3 comprises 15 residues. This chain's CDR3 is CASGPRTGMSTEAFF. As DNA, the CDR3 is TGTGCTAGTGGTCCCCGGACAGGGATGAGCACTGAAGCTTTCTTT.

The chain is built from TRBV9 and TRBJ2-3, with TRBD2 as a possible D gene (7 bases). CDR3 length: 14 residues. Germline CDR1 and CDR2: SGDLS and YYNGEE. V lost 3 bases and J 2 bases, leaving 10 bases between the germline ends. The CDR3 DNA reads TGTGCCAGCAGCGAGGGGGGGGACACAGATACGCAGTATTTT. Protein product: CASSEGGDTDTQYF.

The rearrangement uses TRBV29-1 and TRBJ1-2; no clear D. V was clipped by 1 base and J by 5 bases, with 8 bases between them. Germline loops: CDR1 SQVTM, CDR2 ANQGSEA. The CDR3 spans 12 residues. In nucleotides, the CDR3 is TGCAGCGTTGAAGGGCGGAAGTATGGCTACACCTTC. It encodes CSVEGRKYGYTF.

Points on this clonotype: A much bigger clone sits one base away, suggesting this may be a read error. CDR3 in DNA: TGCAGTGCTAGTAGAAGTAGCGGGGGAAATGAGCAGTACTTC. Encoded protein: CSASRSSGGNEQYF. V and J are TRBV20-1 and TRBJ2-5; 9 bases match TRBD2. After removal of 3 bases from V and 11 bases from J, the junction contained 13 bases not matched to a gene. This CDR3 region has 14 residues. Germline V gene lookup returns CDR1 DFQATT and CDR2 SNEGSKA (reference sequence).

The genes are TRBV5-5 and TRBJ2-3, with D hard to call. CDR3 size: 13 residues. Per germline, CDR1 SGHKS and CDR2 YYEKEE (reference sequence). Trimming pared 8 bases from V and 2 bases from J, leaving 12 bases between. The CDR3 here is CARSLPSTDTQYF. Here the CDR3 DNA reads TGTGCCAGGAGCCTCCCCTCCACAGATACGCAGTATTTT. The full variable domain, completed using reference TRBV5-5 and TRBJ2-3, is DAGVTQSPTHLIKTRGQQVTLRCSPISGHKSVSWYQQVLGQGPQFIFQYYEKEERGRGNFPDRFSARQFPNYSSELNVNALLLGDSALYLCARSLPSTDTQYFGPGTRLTVL.

The V call is TRBV14, the J call TRBJ1-1; D gene unclear. Trimming took off 0 bases at V and 4 bases at J, with 12 bases between the two ends. The CDR3 totals 15 residues. The germline gives CDR1 SGHDN, CDR2 FVKESK. For the CDR3, the DNA is TGTGCCAGCAGCCAAGATCTGGGGATGGGCACTGAAGCTTTCTTT. Amino acids: CASSQDLGMGTEAFF.

This clonotype appeared a few times. The chain is built from TRBV11-2 and TRBJ2-4; D is unresolved. V lost 1 base, J lost 3 bases, and 13 bases lay in between. Germline values: CDR1 SGHAT, CDR2 FQNNGV. There are 16 residues in the CDR3. The CDR3 bases are TGTGCCAGCAGCTTAGGTGGCACGCCACTCAAAAACATTCAGTACTTC. It is translated as CASSLGGTPLKNIQYF.

The chain uses TRBV20-1 and TRBJ1-2; D is undetermined. The CDR3 sequence is 14 residues long. CDR1 and CDR2 (germline): DFQATT, SNEGSKA (reference sequence). The ends were cut back, 5 bases at V and 7 bases at J, with 20 bases in the middle. The CDR3 nucleotides are TGCAGTGCTCCCCCACCGGGATGGCCACTTGGCTACACCTTC. Its translation is CSAPPPGWPLGYTF.

This clonotype was recorded at least ten times. The J gene is TRBJ1-1, the V gene TRBV12-3 or TRBV12-4; D gene unclear. This CDR3 is 12 amino acids long. V shed 6 bases and J shed 0 bases, with 5 bases lying between them. CDR3 in DNA: TGTGCCAGCAGGAGGGTGAACACTGAAGCTTTCTTT. It translates to CASRRVNTEAFF.

The V gene is TRBV27, the J gene TRBJ2-3; TRBD1 or TRBD2 may be the D gene (5 bases each). Trimming took 7 bases from V and 6 from J, leaving 26 bases between them. This CDR3 region has 17 residues. Germline values: CDR1 MNHEY, CDR2 SMNVEV (reference sequence). CDR3 DNA: TGTGCCAGCAAATTACCGGGGCGGCCCAGGATGGGGGATACGCAGTATTTT. It codes for CASKLPGRPRMGDTQYF.

This clonotype was seen many times. The rearrangement joins TRBV12-3 or TRBV12-4 to TRBJ2-3, with TRBD1 identical over 12 bases. J was trimmed by 6 bases and V by 5 bases; bases with no gene match: 18. CDR3 length equals 19 residues. The CDR3 loop is CASSPPGQGASRGRDTQYF. The CDR3 nucleotides read TGTGCCAGCAGTCCCCCGGGACAGGGGGCTAGCAGGGGTAGGGATACGCAGTATTTT.

The chain employs TRBV6-5 and TRBJ1-1; D unclear. V shed 2 bases and J shed 2 bases, with 9 bases lying between them. The CDR3 sequence is 14 residues long. Germline V gene sequence: CDR1 MNHEY, CDR2 SVGAGI. CDR3 sequence (DNA): TGTGCCAGCAGTTACGCGCCGGGTAACACTGAAGCTTTCTTT. Protein: CASSYAPGNTEAFF.

This clonotype was detected a few times. This may arise from a read error, as a much more abundant clone is one base away. This chain joins TRBV4-3 and TRBJ2-7, with D possibly called TRBD1 or TRBD2 (5 bases each). V lost 0 bases and J lost 7, with 16 bases in between. CDR3 size: 15 residues. Per germline, CDR1 LGHNA and CDR2 YSLEER. CDR3 residues: CASSQDLGGFGEQYF. CDR3 in DNA: TGCGCCAGCAGCCAAGATCTTGGGGGTTTCGGTGAGCAGTACTTC.

The chain joins TRBV4-2 to TRBJ1-1; 11 positions match TRBD1. In germline, CDR1 is LGHNA, CDR2 YNFKEQ. Trimming removed 0 bases from V and 1 base from J; junction bases left unmatched: 4. CDR3 size: 17 residues. The CDR3 sequence: CASSQDWTGGGNTEAFF. DNA for the CDR3: TGTGCCAGCAGCCAAGATTGGACAGGGGGCGGGAACACTGAAGCTTTCTTT.

V and J are TRBV7-2 and TRBJ1-5; perhaps TRBD1 as D (5 bases). CDR3 length: 14 amino acids. Between the trimmed V and J ends, which lost 4 bases and 4 bases, there was a span of 11 bases. Germline CDR1 SGHTA, CDR2 FQGNSA. CDR3 protein: CASSWGAGNQPQHF. The CDR3 DNA is TGTGCCAGCAGCTGGGGTGCAGGGAATCAGCCCCAGCATTTT.

About this clonotype itself: With a much larger clone just one base away, this may be a read error. The gene calls are TRBV12-3 or TRBV12-4 and TRBJ2-7; perhaps D is TRBD1 or TRBD2 (6 bases each). The closer fit of TRBJ2-1 to the DNA end suggests the J call may be wrong. The CDR3 sequence is 12 residues long. The CDR3 DNA reads as TGTGCCAGCACCTTGGGGGGCTACGAGCAGTTCTTC. The encoded protein is CASTLGGYEQFF.

This chain uses TRBV6-6 with TRBJ1-4, with D maybe TRBD1 (5 bases). CDR3 length equals 14 residues. The germline CDR1 and CDR2 sequences are MNHNY and SVGAGI (reference sequence). Trimming took off 5 bases at V and 7 bases at J, with 14 bases between the two ends. CDR3 in amino acids: CASSAGWGVEKLFF. As DNA, the CDR3 is TGTGCCAGCAGTGCAGGGTGGGGGGTTGAAAAACTGTTTTTT.

The CDR3 loop reads CSVGGRQGGPYEQYF. CDR3 sequence (DNA): TGCAGCGTGGGAGGACGACAGGGCGGTCCCTACGAGCAGTACTTC. V gene TRBV29-1 combines with J gene TRBJ2-7, with D possibly TRBD1 on 7 matching bases. The CDR3 extends over 15 amino acids. Trimming removed 6 bases at V and 2 bases at J, with 20 bases between. Per the germline V gene, CDR1 is SQVTM and CDR2 is ANQGSEA.

This rearrangement joins TRBV10-3 to TRBJ2-3; 9 bases are a match to TRBD2. The CDR3 covers 19 residues. The V and J ends lost 0 bases and 2 bases, in that order; junction bases with no gene match: 12. Germline V gene data show CDR1 as ENHRY and CDR2 as SYGVKD. The DNA for the CDR3 is TGTGCCATCAGTGAGTCGATGTGGTCTAGCGGGGCTTCCACAGATACGCAGTATTTT. Its translation is CAISESMWSSGASTDTQYF.

V usage is TRBV5-6 and J usage is TRBJ2-3, with 11 bases lining up with TRBD1. Losses at the gene ends were 4 bases for V and 4 bases for J; bases not matched to a gene: 14. This CDR3 spans 18 amino acids. Germline CDR1 reads SGHDT; CDR2 reads YYEEEE. CDR3 sequence reads: CASSLDFRTGGRADTQYF. The CDR3 region has the DNA TGTGCCAGCAGCCTGGACTTTAGGACAGGGGGCCGCGCAGATACGCAGTATTTT.

This clonotype occurred many times. The rearrangement joins TRBV29-1 to TRBJ2-1; 7 bases align to TRBD1. The CDR3 extends over 15 amino acids. Germline assignment: CDR1 SQVTM and CDR2 ANQGSEA. J gave up 5 bases and V 6 bases, and 13 bases lay outside the gene matches. This chain's CDR3 is CSVTGVRGPNNEQFF. The CDR3, as DNA: TGCAGCGTCACAGGGGTGAGGGGCCCAAACAATGAGCAGTTCTTC.

Comments on this clonotype: An end of the junction differs from the germline gene, which may be a read error. The chain joins TRBV9 to TRBJ2-1, with D possibly being TRBD1 (6 bases). The length of the CDR3 is 14 residues. Germline V lookup: CDR1 SGDLS, CDR2 YYNGEE. As DNA, the CDR3 is TGTGCCGGCAGCGTAGGGGGTTCTCGGAGTGAGCAGTTCTTC. It encodes CAGSVGGSRSEQFF.

The J gene is TRBJ1-1, the V gene TRBV7-9; D is undetermined. Germline V CDR1 and CDR2: SEHNR, FQNEAQ (reference sequence). The CDR3 is 15 amino acids. V was pared by 5 bases and J by 3 bases, with 16 bases between. The CDR3 loop is CASSRRAARDTEAFF. DNA of the CDR3: TGTGCCAGCAGCCGCCGGGCCGCGAGGGACACTGAAGCTTTCTTT.

This clonotype was seen a few times. V usage is TRBV6-1 and J usage is TRBJ2-5; either TRBD1 or TRBD2 may fit D (5 bases each). The DNA end is a closer match to TRBJ2-7, so the J assignment may be wrong. CDR1 is MNHNS, CDR2 SASEGT, per germline. CDR3 length: 13 amino acids. CDR3 amino acids: CASSINRDGEQYF. For the CDR3, the DNA is TGTGCCAGCAGCATAAACCGGGACGGCGAGCAGTACTTC.

This clonotype showed up many times. This chain joins TRBV28 and TRBJ2-6; 12 bases line up with TRBD1. The CDR3 sequence is 17 residues long. The germline gives CDR1 MDHEN, CDR2 SYDVKM. Germline trimming cut 6 bases from V and 3 bases from J; bases unmatched to any gene: 6. CDR3 sequence (DNA): TGTGCCAGCAGACCGGGACAGGGGGCCGTTGGGGCCAACGTCCTGACTTTC. Translation gives CASRPGQGAVGANVLTF. Variable domain in full (rest from reference TRBV28 and TRBJ2-6): DVKVTQSSRYLVKRTGEKVFLECVQDMDHENMFWYRQDPGLGLRLIYFSYDVKMKEKGDIPEGYSVSREKKERFSLILESASTNQTSMYLCASRPGQGAVGANVLTFGAGSRLTVL.

In DNA form, the CDR3 reads TGTGCCAGCAGCCCGCAGGCCGGAGATACGCAGTATTTT. Its protein is CASSPQAGDTQYF. The chain carries TRBV7-3 and TRBJ2-3; D call uncertain. Trimming cost V 5 bases and J 5 bases, with 11 bases left between them. Germline values: CDR1 SGHTA, CDR2 FQGTGA. The CDR3 loop spans 13 amino acids.

V is TRBV19 and J is TRBJ2-1, with D tentatively TRBD1 (5 bases). V was shortened by 4 bases and J by 8 bases, with 15 bases between the two germline ends. CDR1 and CDR2 from the germline V gene are LNHDA and SQIVND (reference sequence). The CDR3 runs 14 residues. The DNA for the CDR3 is TGTGCCAGTAGTACCCCCTTAGGGGCTGATGAGCAGTTCTTC. Translation gives CASSTPLGADEQFF.

The chain joins TRBV13 to TRBJ1-1; a possible D gene is TRBD1 (5 bases). This CDR3 spans 14 amino acids. CDR1 is PRHDT, CDR2 FYEKMQ, per germline (reference sequence). Trimming removed 5 bases at V and 6 bases at J, with 16 bases between. The CDR3 spells CASSPTGGVAEAFF. The CDR3 DNA reads as TGTGCCAGCAGCCCGACCGGGGGGGTGGCTGAAGCTTTCTTT.